This T cell receptor beta chain comes out of a study of T cell responses to AZD1222 COVID-19 vaccine. Regarding this clone: Its antigen remains unidentified.

CDR1 and CDR2 (germline): LGHNA, YSLEER. The CDR3 extends over 13 amino acids. Trimming pared 0 bases from V and 10 bases from J, leaving 7 bases between. This table comes from immunoSEQ multiplex PCR, and its TCRdb copy is limited to in-frame clones, with some not included. The repertoire holds around 110,000 clones, with more than 80% as singletons. Whole-study results and caveats: Clonal diversity may have been underestimated in mostly white British donors. Baseline seropositivity occurred in only 5 to 7 AZD1222 recipients. Spike as a whole was targeted by vaccine-associated CD4 TCRs, dominant at 160-218 and 743-854. Repertoires were sampled only after the peak T cell response.

The sequence was collected from an adult in good health. The chain is built from TRBV4-3 and TRBJ1-6, with no clear D. The sequencing here drew on peripheral blood, taken on day 0 of AZD1222 vaccination. The CDR3 region has the DNA TGCGCCAGCAGCCAAGATGGTTGGTCACCCCTCCACTTT. Residues: CASSQDGWSPLHF.